These T cell receptor beta chains were read from a single sample in a study of blood T cell repertoires in COVID-19. Sequencing used immunoSEQ multiplex PCR; TCRdb keeps in-frame clones, though not all of them. This table holds about 160,000 clones, about 88% found once. Sequencing used peripheral blood. All receptors derive from a man aged 55-75 years with active or convalescent COVID-19. Each CDR3 is given with its conserved first and last residue. Fields, in order: clone size, CDR3 length, D gene, J gene, V gene, CDR3 protein, CDR3 DNA. A D gene is named only where the DNA matches it firmly. Rows give clone size only sometimes, using once, few, many, or a class for an expanded clone.

.	11	.	TRBJ2-7	TRBV6-2/TRBV6-3	CASSQTYEQYF	TGTGCCAGCAGTCAAACCTACGAGCAGTACTTC
.	14	TRBD1	TRBJ1-5	TRBV2	CASSTGGAGQPQHF	TGTGCCAGCAGTACAGGGGGCGCGGGCCAGCCCCAGCATTTT
.	15	.	TRBJ1-4	TRBV28	CASSLSGLRPEKLFF	TGTGCCAGCAGTTTATCGGGTTTGCGCCCTGAAAAACTGTTTTTT
.	15	.	TRBJ2-5	TRBV12-5	CASGSTRVRQETQYF	TGTGCTAGTGGTTCAACCAGGGTGCGACAAGAGACCCAGTACTTC
.	15	TRBD1	TRBJ1-5	TRBV5-6	CASSLTGQLNQPQHF	TGTGCCAGCAGCTTGACGGGACAGCTTAATCAGCCCCAGCATTTT
once	15	TRBD2	TRBJ2-7	TRBV25-1	CASSTFSGEPYEQYF	TGTGCCAGCAGTACCTTCAGCGGGGAACCCTACGAGCAGTACTTC
.	14	TRBD1	TRBJ1-2	TRBV19	CASSVTGPNYGYTF	TGTGCCAGTAGTGTGACAGGGCCTAACTATGGCTACACCTTC
.	15	.	TRBJ2-2	TRBV15	CATSRGGANTGELFF	TGTGCCACCAGCAGAGGAGGAGCGAACACCGGGGAGCTGTTTTTT
.	14	.	TRBJ1-2	TRBV19	CASSKASGSYGYTF	TGTGCCAGTAGTAAGGCGTCAGGGTCCTATGGCTACACCTTC
.	14	TRBD1	TRBJ2-2	TRBV6-5	CASSRDRVAGELFF	TGTGCCAGCAGTCGCGACAGGGTGGCCGGGGAGCTGTTTTTT
.	13	.	TRBJ1-1	TRBV2	CASTMGGRAEAFF	TGTGCCAGCACCATGGGGGGGCGCGCTGAAGCTTTCTTT
.	13	.	TRBJ1-5	TRBV11-2	CASSSGSNQPQHF	TGTGCCAGCAGCTCCGGTAGCAATCAGCCCCAGCATTTT
.	16	.	TRBJ1-5	TRBV4-1	CASSQSRQDSNQPQHF	TGCGCCAGCAGCCAATCCAGACAAGATAGCAATCAGCCCCAGCATTTT
.	15	.	TRBJ1-1	TRBV27	CASSEQVWARTEAFF	TGTGCCAGCAGTGAACAGGTTTGGGCTCGTACTGAAGCTTTCTTT
few	14	.	TRBJ1-1	TRBV21-1	CASSTWDSRPEAFF	TGTGCCAGCAGCACCTGGGACTCCCGTCCTGAAGCTTTCTTT